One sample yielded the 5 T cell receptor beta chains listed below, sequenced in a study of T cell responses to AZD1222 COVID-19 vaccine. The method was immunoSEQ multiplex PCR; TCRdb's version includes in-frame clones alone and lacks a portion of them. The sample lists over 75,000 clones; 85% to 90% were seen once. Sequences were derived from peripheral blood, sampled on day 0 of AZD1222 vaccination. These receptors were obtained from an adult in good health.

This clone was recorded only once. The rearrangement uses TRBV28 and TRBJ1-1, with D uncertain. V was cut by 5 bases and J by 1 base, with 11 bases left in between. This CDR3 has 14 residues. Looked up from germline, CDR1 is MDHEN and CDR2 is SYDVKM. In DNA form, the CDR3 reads TGTGCCAGCAGTCTCTTCGGCCAGAACACTGAAGCTTTCTTT. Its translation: CASSLFGQNTEAFF.

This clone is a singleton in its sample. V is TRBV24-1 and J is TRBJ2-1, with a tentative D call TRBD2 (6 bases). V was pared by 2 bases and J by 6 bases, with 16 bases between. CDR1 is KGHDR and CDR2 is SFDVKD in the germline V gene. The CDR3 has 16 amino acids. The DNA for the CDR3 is TGTGCCACCAGTGATTCCCGCGGGACCCCAACCAATGAGCAGTTCTTC. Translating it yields CATSDSRGTPTNEQFF.

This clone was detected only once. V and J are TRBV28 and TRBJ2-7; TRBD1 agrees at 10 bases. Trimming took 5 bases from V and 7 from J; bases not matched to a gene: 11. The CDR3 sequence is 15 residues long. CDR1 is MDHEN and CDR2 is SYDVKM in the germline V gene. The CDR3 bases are TGTGCCAGCAGTCCTCGTCGGACAGGGGGGGGAGAGCAGTACTTC. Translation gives CASSPRRTGGGEQYF.

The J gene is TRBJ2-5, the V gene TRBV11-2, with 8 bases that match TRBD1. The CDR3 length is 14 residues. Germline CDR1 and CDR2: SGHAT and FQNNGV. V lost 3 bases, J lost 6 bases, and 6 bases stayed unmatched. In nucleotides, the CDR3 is TGTGCCAGCAGCTTTTCAGGGGGCCTGAAGACCCAGTACTTC. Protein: CASSFSGGLKTQYF.

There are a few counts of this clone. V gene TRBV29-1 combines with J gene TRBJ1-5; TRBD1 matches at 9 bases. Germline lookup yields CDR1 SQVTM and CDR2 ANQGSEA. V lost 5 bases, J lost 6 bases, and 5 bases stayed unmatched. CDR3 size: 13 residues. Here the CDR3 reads CSVWTGEAQPQHF. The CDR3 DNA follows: TGCAGCGTTTGGACAGGGGAGGCTCAGCCCCAGCATTTT.